Sequencing of this T cell receptor beta chain was carried out in a study of shared clonotypes between healthy human individuals. The CDR3 sequence is 18 residues long. V trimming: 4 bases; J trimming: 5 bases; junction bases outside the gene matches: 13. Germline CDR1 and CDR2: SEHNR and FQNEAQ (reference sequence). Naivety among CD8 cells was defined by CD45RO negativity and positive CCR7 selection, thereby excluding terminally differentiated effector memory CD45RA+ cells. General observations from the study: Naive subsets usually exceeded memory subsets in estimated richness.

Assay: immunoSEQ multiplex PCR; the TCRdb copy retains only in-frame clones and omits some. The table records about 1,800,000 clones, about 94% of them present only once. A word on this clone: What it binds is unknown.

The sample comprised naive CD8+ T cells sorted from blood. The gene calls are TRBV7-9 and TRBJ1-6, with 8 bases matching TRBD1. This clonotype was sampled from a man in his late teens or twenties in good health. The CDR3 protein is CASSSTYRGGLDNSPLHF. DNA for the CDR3: TGTGCCAGCAGCTCGACTTACAGGGGGGGGTTGGATAATTCACCCCTCCACTTT. Drawing the rest from reference TRBV7-9 and TRBJ1-6, the complete variable domain is DTGVSQNPRHKITKRGQNVTFRCDPISEHNRLYWYRQTLGQGPEFLTYFQNEAQLEKSRLLSDRFSAERPKGSFSTLEIQRTEQGDSAMYLCASSSTYRGGLDNSPLHFGNGTRLTVT.